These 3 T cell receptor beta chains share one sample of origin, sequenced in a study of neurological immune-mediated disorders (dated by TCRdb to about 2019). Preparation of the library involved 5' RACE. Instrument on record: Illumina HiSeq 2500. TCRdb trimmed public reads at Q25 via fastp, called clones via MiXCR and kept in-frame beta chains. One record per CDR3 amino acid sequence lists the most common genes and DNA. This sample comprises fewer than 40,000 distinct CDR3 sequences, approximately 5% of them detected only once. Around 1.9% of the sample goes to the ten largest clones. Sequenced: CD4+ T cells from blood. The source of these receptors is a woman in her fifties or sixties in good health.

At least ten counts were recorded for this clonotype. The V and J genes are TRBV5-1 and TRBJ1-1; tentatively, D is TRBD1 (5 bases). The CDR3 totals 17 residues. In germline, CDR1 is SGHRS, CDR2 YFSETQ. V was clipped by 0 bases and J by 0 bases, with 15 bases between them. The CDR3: CASSLAGGTGMNTEAFF. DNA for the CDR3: TGCGCCAGCAGCTTGGCGGGGGGGACGGGTATGAACACTGAAGCTTTCTTT.

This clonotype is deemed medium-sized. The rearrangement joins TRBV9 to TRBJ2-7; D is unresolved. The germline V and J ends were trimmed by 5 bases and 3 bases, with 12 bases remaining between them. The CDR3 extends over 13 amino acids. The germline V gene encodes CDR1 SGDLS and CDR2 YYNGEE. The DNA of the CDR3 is TGTGCCAGCAGTTCGAATACTGGCTACGAGCAGTACTTC. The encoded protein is CASSSNTGYEQYF.

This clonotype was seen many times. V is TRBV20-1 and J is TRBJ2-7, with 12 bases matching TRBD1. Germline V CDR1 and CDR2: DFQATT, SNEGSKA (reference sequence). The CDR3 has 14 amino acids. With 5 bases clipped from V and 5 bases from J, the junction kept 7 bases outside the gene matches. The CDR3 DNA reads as TGCAGTGCTGAATTGGGACAGGGGGCTCACGAGCAGTACTTC. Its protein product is CSAELGQGAHEQYF.